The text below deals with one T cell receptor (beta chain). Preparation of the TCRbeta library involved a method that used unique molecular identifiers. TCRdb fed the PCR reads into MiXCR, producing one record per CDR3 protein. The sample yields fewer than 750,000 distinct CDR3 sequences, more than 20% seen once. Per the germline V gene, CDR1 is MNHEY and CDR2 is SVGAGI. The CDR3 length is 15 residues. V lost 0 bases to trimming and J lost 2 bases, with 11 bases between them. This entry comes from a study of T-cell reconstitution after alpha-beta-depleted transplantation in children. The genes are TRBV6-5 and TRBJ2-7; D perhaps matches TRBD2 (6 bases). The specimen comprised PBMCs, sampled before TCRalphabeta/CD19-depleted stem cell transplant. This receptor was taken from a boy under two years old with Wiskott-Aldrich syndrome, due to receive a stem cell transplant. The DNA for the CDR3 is TGTGCCAGCAGTTACTCTCTGATAGCGGCCTACGAGCAGTACTTC. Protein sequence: CASSYSLIAAYEQYF.